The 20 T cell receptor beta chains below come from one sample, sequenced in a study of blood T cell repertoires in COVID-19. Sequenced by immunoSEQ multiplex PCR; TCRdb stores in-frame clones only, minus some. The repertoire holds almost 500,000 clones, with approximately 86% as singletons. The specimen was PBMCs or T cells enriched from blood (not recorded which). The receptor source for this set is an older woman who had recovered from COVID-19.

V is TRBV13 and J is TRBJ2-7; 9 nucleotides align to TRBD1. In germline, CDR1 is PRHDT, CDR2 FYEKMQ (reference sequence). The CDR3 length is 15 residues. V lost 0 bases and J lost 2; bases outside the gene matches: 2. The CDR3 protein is CASSLGDRGTYEQYF. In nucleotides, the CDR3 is TGTGCCAGCAGCTTAGGGGACAGGGGAACCTACGAGCAGTACTTC.

For the CDR3, the DNA is TGTGCCAGCAGTGAGTACAGAACCGGGGAGCTGTTTTTT. It is translated as CASSEYRTGELFF. The chain recombines TRBV6-1 with TRBJ2-2, with unresolved D. The V gene lost 3 bases and the J gene lost 5 bases, with 7 bases spanning the gap. This CDR3 has 13 amino acids. Germline V gene lookup returns CDR1 MNHNS and CDR2 SASEGT.

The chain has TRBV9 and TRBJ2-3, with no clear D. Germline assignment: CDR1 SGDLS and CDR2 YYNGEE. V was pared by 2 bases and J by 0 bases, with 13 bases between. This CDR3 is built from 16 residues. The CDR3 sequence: CASSVGWLTSTDTQYF. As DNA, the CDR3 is TGTGCCAGCAGCGTTGGGTGGCTGACTAGCACAGATACGCAGTATTTT.

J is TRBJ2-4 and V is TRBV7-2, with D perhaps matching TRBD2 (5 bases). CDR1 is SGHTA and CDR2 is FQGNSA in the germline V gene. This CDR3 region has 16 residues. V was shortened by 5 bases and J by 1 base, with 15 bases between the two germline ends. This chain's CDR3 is CASSPRLPQAKNIQYF. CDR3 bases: TGTGCCAGCAGCCCAAGACTACCCCAGGCCAAAAACATTCAGTACTTC.

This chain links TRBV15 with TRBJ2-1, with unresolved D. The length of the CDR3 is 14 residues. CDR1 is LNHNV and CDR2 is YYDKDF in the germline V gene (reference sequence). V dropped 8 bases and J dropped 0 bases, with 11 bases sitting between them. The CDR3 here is CATAVRSSYNEQFF. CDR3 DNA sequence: TGTGCCACCGCTGTTAGGAGCTCCTACAATGAGCAGTTCTTC. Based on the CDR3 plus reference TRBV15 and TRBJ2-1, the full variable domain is DAMVIQNPRYQVTQFGKPVTLSCSQTLNHNVMYWYQQKSSQAPKLLFHYYDKDFNNEADTPDNFQSRRPNTSFCFLDIRSPGLGDTAMYLCATAVRSSYNEQFFGPGTRLTVL.

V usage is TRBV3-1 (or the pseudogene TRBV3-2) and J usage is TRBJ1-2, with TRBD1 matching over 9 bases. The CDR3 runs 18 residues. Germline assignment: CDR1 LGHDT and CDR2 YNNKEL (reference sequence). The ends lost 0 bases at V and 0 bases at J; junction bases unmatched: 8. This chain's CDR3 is CASSQDLWGQGPNYGYTF. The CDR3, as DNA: TGTGCCAGCAGCCAAGACCTGTGGGGACAGGGACCTAACTATGGCTACACCTTC.

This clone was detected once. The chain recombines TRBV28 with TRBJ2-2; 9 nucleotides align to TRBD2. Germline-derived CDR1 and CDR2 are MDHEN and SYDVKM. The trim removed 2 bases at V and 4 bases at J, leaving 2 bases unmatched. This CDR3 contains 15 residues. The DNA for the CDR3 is TGTGCCAGCAGTTTAGCGGGGGGGCTCACCGGGGAGCTGTTTTTT. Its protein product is CASSLAGGLTGELFF.

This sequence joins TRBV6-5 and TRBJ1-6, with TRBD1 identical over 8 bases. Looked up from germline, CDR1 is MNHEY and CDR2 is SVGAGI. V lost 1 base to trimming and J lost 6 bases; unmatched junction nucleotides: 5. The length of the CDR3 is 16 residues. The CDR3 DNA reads TGTGCCAGCAGTTACTATTCGGGACAGGCTAATTCACCCCTCCACTTT. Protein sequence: CASSYYSGQANSPLHF.

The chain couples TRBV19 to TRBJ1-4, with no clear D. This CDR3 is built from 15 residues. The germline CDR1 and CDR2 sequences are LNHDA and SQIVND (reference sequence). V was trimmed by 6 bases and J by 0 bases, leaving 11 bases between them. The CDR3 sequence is CASSRKGATNEKLFF. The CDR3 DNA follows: TGTGCCAGTAGCAGAAAGGGAGCAACTAATGAAAAACTGTTTTTT.

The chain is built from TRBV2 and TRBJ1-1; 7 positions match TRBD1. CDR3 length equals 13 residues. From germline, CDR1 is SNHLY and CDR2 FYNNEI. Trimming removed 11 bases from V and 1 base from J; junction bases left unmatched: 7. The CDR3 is CAAKRTGNTEAFF. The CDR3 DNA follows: TGTGCCGCAAAACGGACAGGGAACACTGAAGCTTTCTTT.

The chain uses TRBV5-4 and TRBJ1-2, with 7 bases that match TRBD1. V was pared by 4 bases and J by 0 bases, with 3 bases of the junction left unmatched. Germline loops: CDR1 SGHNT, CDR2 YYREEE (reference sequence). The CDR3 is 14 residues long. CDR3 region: CASSLGTANYGYTF. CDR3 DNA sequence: TGTGCCAGCAGCCTCGGGACAGCTAACTATGGCTACACCTTC.

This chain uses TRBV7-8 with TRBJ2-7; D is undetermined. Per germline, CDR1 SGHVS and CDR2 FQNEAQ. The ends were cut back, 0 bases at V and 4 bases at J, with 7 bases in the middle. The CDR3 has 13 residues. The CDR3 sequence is CASSLAGSYEQYV. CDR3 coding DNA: TGTGCCAGCAGCTTAGCCGGTTCTTACGAGCAGTACGTC.

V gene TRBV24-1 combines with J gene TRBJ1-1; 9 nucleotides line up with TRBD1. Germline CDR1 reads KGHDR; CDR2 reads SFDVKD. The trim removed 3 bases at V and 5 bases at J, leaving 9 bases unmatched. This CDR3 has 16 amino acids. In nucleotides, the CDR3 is TGTGCCACCAGTGATCCTGGACAGGGGAAGTGGACTGAAGCTTTCTTT. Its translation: CATSDPGQGKWTEAFF.

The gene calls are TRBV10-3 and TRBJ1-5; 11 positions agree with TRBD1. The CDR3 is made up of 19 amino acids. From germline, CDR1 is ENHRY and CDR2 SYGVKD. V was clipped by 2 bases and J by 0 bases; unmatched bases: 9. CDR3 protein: CAISERGTGGTDSNQPQHF. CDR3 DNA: TGTGCCATCAGTGAGAGGGGGACAGGGGGTACCGATAGCAATCAGCCCCAGCATTTT.

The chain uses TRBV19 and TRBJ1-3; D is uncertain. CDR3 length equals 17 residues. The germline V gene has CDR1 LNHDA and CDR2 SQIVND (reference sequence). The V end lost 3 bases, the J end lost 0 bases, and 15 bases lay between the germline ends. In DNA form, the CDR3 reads TGTGCCAGTAGTATTCGTGTCGGGATTAGCTCTGGAAACACCATATATTTT. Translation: CASSIRVGISSGNTIYF.

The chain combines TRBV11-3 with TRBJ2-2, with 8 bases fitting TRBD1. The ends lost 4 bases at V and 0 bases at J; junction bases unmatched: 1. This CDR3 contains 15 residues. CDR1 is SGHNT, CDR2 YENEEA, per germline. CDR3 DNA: TGTGCCAGCAGCTCGGACAGGGCGAACACCGGGGAGCTGTTTTTT. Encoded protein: CASSSDRANTGELFF.

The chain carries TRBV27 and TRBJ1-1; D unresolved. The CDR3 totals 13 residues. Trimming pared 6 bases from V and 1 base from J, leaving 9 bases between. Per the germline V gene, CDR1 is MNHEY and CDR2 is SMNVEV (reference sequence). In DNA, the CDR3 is TGTGCCAGCAGGACGCGGGGGAACACTGAAGCTTTCTTT. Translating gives CASRTRGNTEAFF.

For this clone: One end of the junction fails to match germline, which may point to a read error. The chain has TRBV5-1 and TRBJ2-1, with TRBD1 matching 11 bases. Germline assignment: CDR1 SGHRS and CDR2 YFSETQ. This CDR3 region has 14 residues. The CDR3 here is CASSLNPWTGGIVF. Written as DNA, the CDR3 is TGCGCCAGCAGCTTGAATCCTTGGACAGGGGGCATCGTCTTC.

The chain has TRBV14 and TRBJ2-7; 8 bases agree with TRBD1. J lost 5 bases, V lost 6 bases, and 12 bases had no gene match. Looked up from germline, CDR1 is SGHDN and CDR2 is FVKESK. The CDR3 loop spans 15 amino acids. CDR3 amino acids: CASSLPGAGGHEQYF. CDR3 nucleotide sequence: TGTGCCAGCAGTCTACCTGGGGCAGGGGGCCACGAGCAGTACTTC.

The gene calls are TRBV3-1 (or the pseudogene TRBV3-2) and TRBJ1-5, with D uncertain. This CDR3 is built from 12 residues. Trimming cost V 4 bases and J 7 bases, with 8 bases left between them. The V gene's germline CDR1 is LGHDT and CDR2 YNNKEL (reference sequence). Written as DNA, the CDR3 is TGTGCCAGCAGCCGCGGGGTCCAGCCCCAGCATTTT. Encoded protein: CASSRGVQPQHF.